A selection of T cell receptor beta chains follows, all from one sample in a study of ipilimumab plus nivolumab after autologous stem cell transplantation. Measured with immunoSEQ multiplex PCR; TCRdb has only the in-frame clones, and not every one. The sample comprises about 19,000 clones, around 82% of which are singletons, and about 6.8% rests with the top ten. This specimen was PBMCs, taken in a trial of ipilimumab plus nivolumab as post-transplant consolidation. The receptors were gathered from a male donor with diffuse large B-cell lymphoma. The CDR3 runs from the conserved cysteine through the conserved F or W. A D gene is named only where the DNA matches it firmly. Not every row has a clone size; where given, it reads once, few, many or a size class.

cdr3_aa: CASSPGALNIQYF
cdr3_nt: TGTGCCAGCAGCCCTGGGGCGCTAAACATTCAGTACTTC
cdr3_length: 13
clone_size: -
v_call: TRBV7-2
j_call: TRBJ2-4
d_call: -

cdr3_aa: CASSLASVGQFF
cdr3_nt: TGTGCCAGCAGCTTAGCTTCTGTGGGGCAGTTCTTC
cdr3_length: 12
clone_size: -
v_call: TRBV7-9
j_call: TRBJ2-1
d_call: -

cdr3_aa: CASQPNSVGSWNTQYF
cdr3_nt: TGTGCCAGCCAGCCGAATTCAGTGGGCTCTTGGAATACGCAGTATTTT
cdr3_length: 16
clone_size: large
v_call: TRBV27
j_call: TRBJ2-3
d_call: -

cdr3_aa: CASKKMEYGYTF
cdr3_nt: TGTGCCAGCAAAAAAATGGAGTATGGCTACACCTTC
cdr3_length: 12
clone_size: -
v_call: TRBV19
j_call: TRBJ1-2
d_call: -

cdr3_aa: CASRANRDREAFF
cdr3_nt: TGTGCCAGCAGAGCTAACCGGGACAGAGAAGCTTTCTTT
cdr3_length: 13
clone_size: -
v_call: TRBV2
j_call: TRBJ1-1
d_call: TRBD1

cdr3_aa: CASSVWGWGGNTGELFF
cdr3_nt: TGTGCCAGCAGCGTATGGGGGTGGGGTGGGAACACCGGGGAGCTGTTTTTT
cdr3_length: 17
clone_size: -
v_call: TRBV9
j_call: TRBJ2-2
d_call: -

cdr3_aa: CASSLGAGQGAFSNQPQHF
cdr3_nt: TGTGCCAGCAGCTTAGGGGCGGGACAGGGGGCCTTTAGCAATCAGCCCCAGCATTTT
cdr3_length: 19
clone_size: -
v_call: TRBV7-8
j_call: TRBJ1-5
d_call: TRBD1

cdr3_aa: CASRSQVSGANVLTF
cdr3_nt: TGTGCCAGCAGATCACAGGTCTCTGGGGCCAACGTCCTGACTTTC
cdr3_length: 15
clone_size: few
v_call: TRBV7-9
j_call: TRBJ2-6
d_call: -

cdr3_aa: CASSRAGAEQYF
cdr3_nt: TGTGCCAGCAGCCGAGCGGGGGCCGAGCAGTACTTC
cdr3_length: 12
clone_size: -
v_call: TRBV7-6
j_call: TRBJ2-7
d_call: TRBD2

cdr3_aa: CASSPRGNTEAFF
cdr3_nt: TGTGCCAGCAGTCCACGGGGGAACACTGAAGCTTTCTTT
cdr3_length: 13
clone_size: -
v_call: TRBV7-8
j_call: TRBJ1-1
d_call: -

cdr3_aa: CASSLDGQGGNQPQHF
cdr3_nt: TGCGCCAGCAGCTTGGATGGGCAGGGTGGCAATCAGCCCCAGCATTTT
cdr3_length: 16
clone_size: once
v_call: TRBV5-1
j_call: TRBJ1-5
d_call: -

cdr3_aa: CASSPNQGADTQYF
cdr3_nt: TGTGCCAGCAGCCCAAATCAGGGGGCGGATACGCAGTATTTT
cdr3_length: 14
clone_size: -
v_call: TRBV28
j_call: TRBJ2-3
d_call: TRBD1

cdr3_aa: CASSYSRQSGNTIYF
cdr3_nt: TGTGCCAGCAGTTACTCGCGGCAATCTGGAAACACCATATATTTT
cdr3_length: 15
clone_size: -
v_call: TRBV6-5
j_call: TRBJ1-3
d_call: -

cdr3_aa: CASSQNTGELFF
cdr3_nt: TGTGCCAGCAGCCAGAACACCGGGGAGCTGTTTTTT
cdr3_length: 12
clone_size: once
v_call: TRBV9
j_call: TRBJ2-2
d_call: -

cdr3_aa: CASSVGLAGGGETQYF
cdr3_nt: TGTGCCAGCAGCGTAGGACTAGCGGGGGGAGGAGAGACCCAGTACTTC
cdr3_length: 16
clone_size: -
v_call: TRBV9
j_call: TRBJ2-5
d_call: TRBD2

cdr3_aa: CAISEGSDQETQYF
cdr3_nt: TGTGCCATCAGTGAAGGGAGCGATCAAGAGACCCAGTACTTC
cdr3_length: 14
clone_size: -
v_call: TRBV10-3
j_call: TRBJ2-5
d_call: -

cdr3_aa: CASSQSRGLSTDTQYF
cdr3_nt: TGTGCCAGCAGCCAGAGCAGGGGGCTGAGCACAGATACGCAGTATTTT
cdr3_length: 16
clone_size: -
v_call: TRBV5-8
j_call: TRBJ2-3
d_call: TRBD1

cdr3_aa: CASSLATNSEQFF
cdr3_nt: TGTGCCAGCAGCTTAGCTACCAACTCTGAGCAGTTCTTC
cdr3_length: 13
clone_size: -
v_call: TRBV11-2
j_call: TRBJ2-1
d_call: -

cdr3_aa: CASSTGTGTPNEQFF
cdr3_nt: TGTGCCAGCAGCACCGGGACAGGGACTCCCAATGAGCAGTTCTTC
cdr3_length: 15
clone_size: -
v_call: TRBV27
j_call: TRBJ2-1
d_call: TRBD1

cdr3_aa: CSVASIGYTF
cdr3_nt: TGCAGCGTTGCCTCAATAGGCTACACCTTC
cdr3_length: 10
clone_size: -
v_call: TRBV29-1
j_call: TRBJ1-2
d_call: -

cdr3_aa: CASRSGTASYEQYF
cdr3_nt: TGTGCCAGCAGGTCCGGGACAGCCTCCTACGAGCAGTACTTC
cdr3_length: 14
clone_size: -
v_call: TRBV6-5
j_call: TRBJ2-7
d_call: TRBD1

cdr3_aa: CASSSRQGAYEQYF
cdr3_nt: TGCGCCAGCAGCTCCAGACAGGGGGCATACGAGCAGTACTTC
cdr3_length: 14
clone_size: -
v_call: TRBV5-1
j_call: TRBJ2-7
d_call: TRBD1

cdr3_aa: CALRVGLPYNEQFF
cdr3_nt: TGTGCCCTCAGGGTGGGACTGCCCTACAATGAGCAGTTCTTC
cdr3_length: 14
clone_size: -
v_call: TRBV6-1
j_call: TRBJ2-1
d_call: -

cdr3_aa: CASIAGGSTTPSGNTIYF
cdr3_nt: TGTGCCAGCATTGCGGGGGGTAGCACGACTCCTTCTGGAAACACCATATATTTT
cdr3_length: 18
clone_size: -
v_call: TRBV7-9
j_call: TRBJ1-3
d_call: -

cdr3_aa: CASTRGQGTGEQYF
cdr3_nt: TGCGCCAGCACCCGGGGACAGGGAACGGGCGAGCAGTACTTC
cdr3_length: 14
clone_size: -
v_call: TRBV5-4
j_call: TRBJ2-7
d_call: TRBD1

cdr3_aa: CASSLTNEQFF
cdr3_nt: TGTGCCAGCAGCTTAACGAATGAGCAGTTCTTC
cdr3_length: 11
clone_size: -
v_call: TRBV11-2
j_call: TRBJ2-1
d_call: -

cdr3_aa: CASSWRGRNSYEQYF
cdr3_nt: TGTGCCAGCAGCTGGCGGGGCAGAAACTCCTACGAGCAGTACTTC
cdr3_length: 15
clone_size: -
v_call: TRBV13
j_call: TRBJ2-7
d_call: -

cdr3_aa: CASSFAADTQYF
cdr3_nt: TGCGCCAGCAGCTTCGCGGCCGATACGCAGTATTTT
cdr3_length: 12
clone_size: once
v_call: TRBV5-1
j_call: TRBJ2-3
d_call: -

cdr3_aa: CASSFRVGEQYF
cdr3_nt: TGTGCCAGCAGTTTCAGGGTGGGCGAGCAGTACTTC
cdr3_length: 12
clone_size: -
v_call: TRBV27
j_call: TRBJ2-7
d_call: -

cdr3_aa: CASSKRARLDTDTQYF
cdr3_nt: TGTGCCAGCAGCAAGAGAGCCCGGCTCGACACAGATACGCAGTATTTT
cdr3_length: 16
clone_size: -
v_call: TRBV9
j_call: TRBJ2-3
d_call: -

cdr3_aa: CASSLAAAGSGNTIYF
cdr3_nt: TGTGCCAGCAGCTTAGCTGCGGCTGGCTCTGGAAACACCATATATTTT
cdr3_length: 16
clone_size: -
v_call: TRBV7-6
j_call: TRBJ1-3
d_call: -

cdr3_aa: CASSLGPTYEQYF
cdr3_nt: TGTGCCAGCAGTTTAGGACCCACCTACGAGCAGTACTTC
cdr3_length: 13
clone_size: -
v_call: TRBV6-1
j_call: TRBJ2-7
d_call: -

cdr3_aa: CASSLGQGASNEKLFF
cdr3_nt: TGTGCCAGCAGCTTAGGGCAGGGGGCATCTAATGAAAAACTGTTTTTT
cdr3_length: 16
clone_size: -
v_call: TRBV7-9
j_call: TRBJ1-4
d_call: TRBD1

cdr3_aa: CASSGDYYSYEQYF
cdr3_nt: TGTGCCAGCAGCGGGGACTATTACTCCTACGAGCAGTACTTC
cdr3_length: 14
clone_size: -
v_call: TRBV4-2
j_call: TRBJ2-7
d_call: TRBD2

cdr3_aa: CASSQEWQTNYGYTF
cdr3_nt: TGCGCCAGCAGCCAAGAGTGGCAGACCAACTATGGCTACACCTTC
cdr3_length: 15
clone_size: few
v_call: TRBV4-3
j_call: TRBJ1-2
d_call: -

cdr3_aa: CASSQDRGSPLHF
cdr3_nt: TGCGCCAGCAGCCAAGATAGGGGGTCACCCCTCCACTTT
cdr3_length: 13
clone_size: -
v_call: TRBV4-3
j_call: TRBJ1-6
d_call: -

cdr3_aa: CASSSRGGGNTEAFF
cdr3_nt: TGTGCCAGCAGCTCTCGTGGAGGGGGGAACACTGAAGCTTTCTTT
cdr3_length: 15
clone_size: -
v_call: TRBV13
j_call: TRBJ1-1
d_call: -